Each of the 18 T cell receptor beta chains below was sequenced from the same sample in a study of blood T cell repertoires in COVID-19. The repertoire was sequenced with immunoSEQ multiplex PCR; TCRdb's copy has only in-frame clones and lacks some. The data contain 100,000 to 150,000 clones, roughly 83% of them seen just once; the ten biggest clones take up under 15%. Sequencing used peripheral blood. The receptors stem from a woman under 40 who had recovered from COVID-19.

The V call is TRBV4-1, the J call TRBJ2-2; D not certain. V was cut by 1 base and J by 5 bases, with 5 bases left in between. This CDR3 comprises 13 residues. Germline CDR1 MGHRA, CDR2 YSYEKL. CDR3 nucleotide sequence: TGCGCCAGCAGCCAAGTTCGTACCGGGGAGCTGTTTTTT. This translates into CASSQVRTGELFF.

The chain is built from TRBV14 and TRBJ2-7; TRBD1 aligns across 7 bases. Germline V gives CDR1 SGHDN, CDR2 FVKESK. The V and J ends lost 0 bases and 2 bases, in that order; junction bases with no gene match: 7. The CDR3 runs 16 residues. The CDR3 loop reads CASSQEDRDRTYEQYF. CDR3 bases: TGTGCCAGCAGCCAAGAAGACCGGGACAGAACCTACGAGCAGTACTTC.

The rearrangement links TRBV6-6 to TRBJ1-6; D may be TRBD1 (5 bases). The ends were cut back, 2 bases at V and 10 bases at J, with 18 bases in the middle. This CDR3 is built from 16 residues. Germline values: CDR1 MNHNY, CDR2 SVGAGI (reference sequence). Here the CDR3 DNA reads TGTGCCAGCAGTTACACCATGATCAGGGAGGGATCACCCCTCCACTTT. Translated: CASSYTMIREGSPLHF.

The chain uses TRBV27 and TRBJ1-1; 7 positions agree with TRBD1. The germline CDR1 and CDR2 sequences are MNHEY and SMNVEV (reference sequence). With 5 bases clipped from V and 3 bases from J, the junction kept 6 bases outside the gene matches. The CDR3 loop spans 14 amino acids. CDR3 amino acids: CASSPQTGHTEAFF. The DNA for the CDR3 is TGTGCCAGCAGTCCACAGACAGGGCACACTGAAGCTTTCTTT.

The rearrangement links TRBV2 to TRBJ2-3, with no clear D. The germline V gene has CDR1 SNHLY and CDR2 FYNNEI. The CDR3 extends over 13 amino acids. The germline V and J ends were trimmed by 7 bases and 4 bases, with 12 bases remaining between them. CDR3: CASNLGRSDTQYF. CDR3 DNA: TGTGCCAGCAATCTAGGCCGTTCAGATACGCAGTATTTT.

The chain combines TRBV6-1 with TRBJ2-5; a possible D gene is TRBD2 (6 bases). Trimming removed 1 base at V and 5 bases at J, with 11 bases between. Germline loops: CDR1 MNHNS, CDR2 SASEGT. The CDR3 is made up of 14 amino acids. The CDR3 loop is CASSEGGGRETQYF. The CDR3 region has the DNA TGTGCCAGCAGTGAAGGTGGGGGGAGGGAGACCCAGTACTTC.

This chain uses TRBV19 with TRBJ2-3, with a tentative D call TRBD2 (6 bases). The germline CDR1 and CDR2 sequences are LNHDA and SQIVND (reference sequence). Trimming shortened V by 5 bases and J by 3 bases, and 15 bases separated the two germline ends. This CDR3 is 15 amino acids long. The CDR3 nucleotides are TGTGCCAGTAGTGGTCGGGCTAGCGCTACAGATACGCAGTATTTT. The encoded protein is CASSGRASATDTQYF.

The chain links TRBV27 to TRBJ2-7; 7 positions match TRBD1. The CDR3 totals 15 residues. V lost 3 bases and J lost 6; bases outside the gene matches: 11. Germline values: CDR1 MNHEY, CDR2 SMNVEV (reference sequence). The CDR3 sequence is CASSLGPTGVSEQYF. DNA for the CDR3: TGTGCCAGCAGTTTGGGGCCAACAGGGGTGAGCGAGCAGTACTTC.

The chain couples TRBV2 to TRBJ2-7; no reliable D call. V was trimmed by 4 bases and J by 4 bases, leaving 5 bases between them. Germline CDR1 SNHLY, CDR2 FYNNEI. CDR3 length equals 11 residues. The CDR3 sequence is CASSALYEQYF. CDR3 sequence (DNA): TGTGCCAGCAGTGCCTTGTACGAGCAGTACTTC.

The chain couples TRBV7-8 to TRBJ1-5; 7 bases match TRBD1. The length of the CDR3 is 15 residues. With V trimmed by 5 bases and J by 3 bases, 7 bases remained unmatched. Germline V CDR1 and CDR2: SGHVS, FQNEAQ. The CDR3 is CASSHRQGPNQPQHF. The CDR3 DNA follows: TGTGCCAGCAGCCACCGACAGGGCCCCAATCAGCCCCAGCATTTT.

The genes are TRBV19 and TRBJ2-5, with a weak D call TRBD2 (6 bases). V dropped 2 bases and J dropped 0 bases, with 7 bases sitting between them. From germline, CDR1 is LNHDA and CDR2 SQIVND (reference sequence). The CDR3 extends over 14 amino acids. In DNA form, the CDR3 reads TGTGCCAGTAGTATATGGGGGGACCAAGAGACCCAGTACTTC. This translates into CASSIWGDQETQYF.

The V call is TRBV24-1, the J call TRBJ2-2; no definite D call. The length of the CDR3 is 15 residues. The V gene lost 4 bases and the J gene lost 1 base, with 9 bases spanning the gap. Germline V gene lookup returns CDR1 KGHDR and CDR2 SFDVKD. The CDR3 loop reads CATSDSGVNTGELFF. The CDR3, as DNA: TGTGCCACCAGTGACTCCGGAGTGAACACCGGGGAGCTGTTTTTT.

This sequence joins TRBV20-1 and TRBJ2-1; the match to TRBD2 covers 7 bases. The germline V gene has CDR1 DFQATT and CDR2 SNEGSKA (reference sequence). CDR3 length equals 16 residues. V dropped 3 bases and J dropped 6; count of bases not matched to a gene: 14. CDR3 sequence: CSASGTKWEDGNEQFF. CDR3 DNA: TGCAGTGCTAGTGGGACTAAGTGGGAGGATGGCAATGAGCAGTTCTTC.

The chain has TRBV18 and TRBJ1-3, with TRBD1 matching 7 bases. From germline, CDR1 is KGHSH and CDR2 LQKENI. With 5 bases clipped from V and 0 bases from J, the junction kept 1 base outside the gene matches. CDR3 length: 14 residues. The CDR3 is CASSDRDSGNTIYF. DNA of the CDR3: TGTGCCAGCTCAGACAGGGACTCTGGAAACACCATATATTTT.

The J gene is TRBJ2-5, the V gene TRBV29-1, with 8 positions matching TRBD1. The CDR3 spans 12 residues. The germline gives CDR1 SQVTM, CDR2 ANQGSEA. The ends lost 6 bases at V and 5 bases at J; junction bases unmatched: 5. The CDR3 sequence: CSVNRGKETQYF. Written as DNA, the CDR3 is TGCAGCGTAAACAGGGGGAAGGAGACCCAGTACTTC.

This clone was seen once. The genes are TRBV6-5 and TRBJ2-1; D possibly corresponds to TRBD2 (5 bases). Germline V gene sequence: CDR1 MNHEY, CDR2 SVGAGI. Trimming removed 7 bases at V and 5 bases at J, with 12 bases between. The CDR3 covers 13 residues. CDR3 nucleotides: TGTGCCAGCACCGACCGGGGTAACAATGAGCAGTTCTTC. It specifies CASTDRGNNEQFF.

The V call is TRBV5-1, the J call TRBJ2-5; 8 nucleotides match TRBD1. Germline V gene sequence: CDR1 SGHRS, CDR2 YFSETQ. CDR3 length equals 15 residues. The junction had 6 bases not matched to a gene; V was cut back by 4 bases and J by 1 base. The CDR3 DNA reads TGCGCCAGCAGCAACCAGGGACAGGCCCAAGAGACCCAGTACTTC. Translated, it gives CASSNQGQAQETQYF.

The chain carries TRBV5-6 and TRBJ2-5, with D tentatively TRBD2 (6 bases). V shed 4 bases and J shed 4 bases, with 17 bases lying between them. From germline, CDR1 is SGHDT and CDR2 YYEEEE. The CDR3 contains 15 residues. The CDR3 DNA is TGTGCCAGCAGCGGAGACCGGGACTTACGAGAGACCCAGTACTTC. Translation gives CASSGDRDLRETQYF.